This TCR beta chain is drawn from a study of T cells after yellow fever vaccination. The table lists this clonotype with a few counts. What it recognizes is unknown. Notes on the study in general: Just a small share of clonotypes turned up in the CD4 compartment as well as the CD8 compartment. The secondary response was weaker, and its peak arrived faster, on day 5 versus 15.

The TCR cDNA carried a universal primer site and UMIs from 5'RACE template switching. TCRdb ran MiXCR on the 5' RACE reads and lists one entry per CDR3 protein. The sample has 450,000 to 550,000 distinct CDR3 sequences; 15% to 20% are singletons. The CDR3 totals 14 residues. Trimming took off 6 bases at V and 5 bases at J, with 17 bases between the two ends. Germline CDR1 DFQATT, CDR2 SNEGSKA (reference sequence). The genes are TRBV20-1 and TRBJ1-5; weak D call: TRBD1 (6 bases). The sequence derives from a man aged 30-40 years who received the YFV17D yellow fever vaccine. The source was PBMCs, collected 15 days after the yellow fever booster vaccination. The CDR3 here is CSATRSGGHQPQHF. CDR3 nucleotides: TGCAGTGCCACCCGTTCGGGGGGCCATCAGCCCCAGCATTTT.